This passage covers 17 T cell receptor beta chains from one sample sequenced in a study of blood T cell repertoires in COVID-19. Libraries were prepared by immunoSEQ multiplex PCR; TCRdb keeps only in-frame clonotypes and omits some of them. The sample lists around 250,000 clones; approximately 90% were seen once. Source material: PBMCs or T cells enriched from blood (not recorded which). Receptors were obtained from a woman in her 40s with acute COVID-19.

The J gene is TRBJ2-1, the V gene TRBV14; D possibly corresponds to TRBD2 (5 bases). The CDR3 runs 16 residues. Looked up from germline, CDR1 is SGHDN and CDR2 is FVKESK. Trimming took 3 bases from V and 0 from J, leaving 12 bases between them. The CDR3 nucleotides read TGTGCCAGCAGCCAGCTTGGCAGCGGCTCCTACAATGAGCAGTTCTTC. Protein sequence: CASSQLGSGSYNEQFF.

The chain employs TRBV20-1 and TRBJ2-3; no definite D call. Germline-derived CDR1 and CDR2 are DFQATT and SNEGSKA (reference sequence). V dropped 6 bases and J dropped 5 bases, with 9 bases sitting between them. The CDR3 extends over 11 amino acids. CDR3 sequence reads: CSATEVDTQYF. As DNA, the CDR3 is TGCAGTGCAACTGAAGTAGATACGCAGTATTTT.

The chain employs TRBV12-3 or TRBV12-4 and TRBJ1-6, with D possibly matching TRBD1 (5 bases). The CDR3 runs 13 residues. V dropped 4 bases and J dropped 10 bases, with 11 bases sitting between them. The DNA of the CDR3 is TGTGCCAGCAGTTCAGGGCCTTACTCACCCCTCCACTTT. Its translation: CASSSGPYSPLHF.

This chain connects TRBV5-6 to TRBJ2-7; D not resolved. The CDR3 totals 12 residues. CDR1 is SGHDT and CDR2 is YYEEEE in the germline V gene. The V end was cut by 4 bases, the J end by 2 bases, with 7 bases between. For the CDR3, the DNA is TGTGCCAGCAGCCGCGCCCCCTACGAGCAGTACTTC. Amino acid sequence: CASSRAPYEQYF.

There are a few counts of this clone. This chain joins TRBV24-1 and TRBJ2-7, with 7 bases that match TRBD1. The CDR3 consists of 14 residues. Germline V lookup: CDR1 KGHDR, CDR2 SFDVKD. J gave up 4 bases and V 4 bases, and 6 bases lay outside the gene matches. The CDR3 spells CATSDWDSTYEQYF. The CDR3 DNA follows: TGTGCCACCAGTGACTGGGACAGCACATACGAGCAGTACTTC.

The chain is built from TRBV5-4 and TRBJ1-3; 7 bases agree with TRBD1. The germline gives CDR1 SGHNT, CDR2 YYREEE (reference sequence). V lost 4 bases to trimming and J lost 0 bases; unmatched junction nucleotides: 4. The CDR3 runs to 15 residues. DNA of the CDR3: TGTGCCAGCAGCCCCGGACAGGCCTCTGGAAACACCATATATTTT. Translation: CASSPGQASGNTIYF.

The chain combines TRBV2 with TRBJ2-7; D perhaps matches TRBD2 (6 bases). Germline loops: CDR1 SNHLY, CDR2 FYNNEI. V dropped 6 bases and J dropped 5 bases, with 17 bases sitting between them. The CDR3 consists of 14 residues. CDR3 loop: CASRDGLLSHEQYV. Written as DNA, the CDR3 is TGTGCCAGCAGGGACGGACTATTATCTCACGAGCAGTACGTC.

The V call is TRBV6-4, the J call TRBJ1-1, with TRBD1 as a possible D gene (6 bases). V lost 5 bases, J lost 1 base, and 23 bases lay in between. The germline gives CDR1 MRHNA, CDR2 SNTAGT. This CDR3 is 18 amino acids long. CDR3: CASSPTWGRGKENTEAFF. The CDR3 DNA sequence: TGTGCCAGCAGTCCCACCTGGGGCAGGGGCAAGGAGAACACTGAAGCTTTCTTT.

This clone was observed a single time. The chain uses TRBV7-2 and TRBJ1-2; D remains unclear. Germline CDR1 SGHTA, CDR2 FQGNSA. The CDR3 is 14 residues long. Between the trimmed V and J ends, which lost 1 base and 3 bases, there was a span of 9 bases. The CDR3 is CASSLDPSYYGYTF. The CDR3 DNA follows: TGTGCCAGCAGCTTAGACCCGAGCTACTATGGCTACACCTTC.

CDR3 nucleotides: TGTGCCAGCAGCGCTTCGGGAGGGAGCGAGGGTTCTGGAAACACCATATATTTT. Protein product: CASSASGGSEGSGNTIYF. The V call is TRBV9, the J call TRBJ1-3; D remains ambiguous. Looked up from germline, CDR1 is SGDLS and CDR2 is YYNGEE. V lost 3 bases and J lost 1, with 20 bases in between. This CDR3 has 18 residues.

The rearrangement uses TRBV6-5 and TRBJ1-4, with 7 nucleotides matching TRBD1. The V gene end was trimmed by 8 bases and the J gene end by 4 bases; junction bases not matched to a gene: 7. Germline assignment: CDR1 MNHEY and CDR2 SVGAGI. This CDR3 has 14 residues. The chain's CDR3 is CASGGGAVNEKLFF. CDR3 DNA: TGTGCCAGCGGAGGGGGCGCAGTTAATGAAAAACTGTTTTTT.

The chain links TRBV4-2 to TRBJ2-7; 11 bases line up with TRBD2. The trim removed 0 bases at V and 3 bases at J, leaving 4 bases unmatched. This CDR3 region has 16 residues. Germline V CDR1 and CDR2: LGHNA, YNFKEQ. The CDR3 DNA follows: TGTGCCAGCAGCCAAGATGGAACTAGCGGGAGCTACGAGCAGTACTTC. The encoded protein is CASSQDGTSGSYEQYF.

This sequence joins TRBV10-2 and TRBJ1-6, with 7 bases aligning to TRBD1. Unmatched junction bases numbered 8, after V lost 0 bases and J lost 6 bases. This CDR3 is 17 amino acids long. CDR1 is WSHSY and CDR2 is SAAADI in the germline V gene. In DNA, the CDR3 is TGCGCCAGCAGTGAGTCCTCAGGGGGGAGCGTTAATTCACCCCTCCACTTT. Translated: CASSESSGGSVNSPLHF.

This chain uses TRBV28 with TRBJ2-7; D not certain. V was shortened by 4 bases and J by 5 bases, with 18 bases between the two germline ends. In germline, CDR1 is MDHEN, CDR2 SYDVKM. The CDR3 runs to 15 residues. CDR3 region: CASSSKLGSSHEQYF. The CDR3 nucleotides are TGTGCCAGCAGTTCAAAGCTAGGTTCGAGCCACGAGCAGTACTTC.

V and J are TRBV28 and TRBJ1-5, with TRBD1 matching over 8 bases. From germline, CDR1 is MDHEN and CDR2 SYDVKM. CDR3 length: 17 residues. V gave up 5 bases and J gave up 2 bases; unmatched junction bases: 11. The CDR3 DNA is TGTGCCAGCAGTCCTCCCTTTGGACAGGGAGGCAATCAGCCCCAGCATTTT. Translation gives CASSPPFGQGGNQPQHF.

The rearrangement joins TRBV19 to TRBJ2-7; TRBD2 aligns across 9 bases. The germline V gene has CDR1 LNHDA and CDR2 SQIVND (reference sequence). The CDR3 is 18 residues long. The V and J ends lost 4 bases and 3 bases, in that order; junction bases with no gene match: 16. The CDR3 DNA reads as TGTGCCAGTAGTACTGCTGATCCCTTTAGCGGGGGACACTACGAGCAGTACTTC. Its translation: CASSTADPFSGGHYEQYF.

This clone was seen at least ten times. The chain recombines TRBV6-4 with TRBJ2-1, with 9 bases identical to TRBD2. V dropped 3 bases and J dropped 2; count of bases not matched to a gene: 2. The CDR3 runs 15 residues. The germline V gene has CDR1 MRHNA and CDR2 SNTAGT. For the CDR3, the DNA is TGTGCCAGCAGTGAGACTAGCGGAACCTACAATGAGCAGTTCTTC. Translating gives CASSETSGTYNEQFF.